The sequence of this T cell receptor (beta chain) was determined in a study of control samples from healthy donors and cancer patients. Using immunoSEQ multiplex PCR, the repertoire was profiled, and TCRdb retains in-frame clones only, with some absent. In the table there are roughly 76,000 clones, 94% of which are singletons. CDR1 and CDR2 from the germline V gene are LGHDT and YNNKEL (reference sequence). With 0 bases clipped from V and 4 bases from J, the junction kept 12 bases outside the gene matches. The CDR3 length is 18 residues. The sequence was obtained from a middle-aged woman in good health. Sequenced material: blood. V gene TRBV3-1 (or the pseudogene TRBV3-2) combines with J gene TRBJ2-1, with 7 bases identical to TRBD2. The CDR3 DNA sequence: TGTGCCAGCAGCCAAGATAAACGGGCTAGCGGAACTTACAATGAGCAGTTCTTC. Translation: CASSQDKRASGTYNEQFF.